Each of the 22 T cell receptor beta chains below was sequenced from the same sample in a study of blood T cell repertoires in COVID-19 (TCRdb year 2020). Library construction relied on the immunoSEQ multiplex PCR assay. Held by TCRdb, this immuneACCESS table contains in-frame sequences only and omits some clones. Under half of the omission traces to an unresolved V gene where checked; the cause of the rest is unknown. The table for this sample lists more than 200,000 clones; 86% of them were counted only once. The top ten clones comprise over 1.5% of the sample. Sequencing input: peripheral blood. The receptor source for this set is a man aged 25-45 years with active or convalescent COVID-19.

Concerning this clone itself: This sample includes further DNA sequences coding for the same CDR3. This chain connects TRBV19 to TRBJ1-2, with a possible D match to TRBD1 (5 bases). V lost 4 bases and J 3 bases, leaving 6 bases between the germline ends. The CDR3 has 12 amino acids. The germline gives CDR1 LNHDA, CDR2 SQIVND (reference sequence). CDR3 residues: CASSTTDYGYTF. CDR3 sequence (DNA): TGTGCCAGTAGTACGACAGACTATGGCTACACCTTC.

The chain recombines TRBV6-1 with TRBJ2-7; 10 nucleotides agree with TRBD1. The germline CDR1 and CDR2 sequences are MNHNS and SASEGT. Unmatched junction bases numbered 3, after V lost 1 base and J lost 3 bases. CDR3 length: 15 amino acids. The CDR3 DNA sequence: TGTGCCAGCAGTGAAGGGGGACAGGGGAACTACGAGCAGTACTTC. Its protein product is CASSEGGQGNYEQYF.

The CDR3 region is CAWSLRQGEDTEAFF. In DNA form, the CDR3 reads TGTGCCTGGAGTCTAAGACAGGGAGAGGATACTGAAGCTTTCTTT. The J gene is TRBJ1-1, the V gene TRBV30, with TRBD1 matching over 7 bases. The V and J ends lost 2 bases and 5 bases, in that order; junction bases with no gene match: 11. Germline V lookup: CDR1 GTSNPN, CDR2 SVGIG (reference sequence). This CDR3 spans 15 amino acids.

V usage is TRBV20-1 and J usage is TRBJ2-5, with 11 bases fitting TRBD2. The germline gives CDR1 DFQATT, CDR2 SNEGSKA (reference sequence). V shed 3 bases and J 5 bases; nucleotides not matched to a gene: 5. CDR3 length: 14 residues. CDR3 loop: CSASSGGVRETQYF. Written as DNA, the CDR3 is TGCAGTGCTAGTAGCGGGGGGGTCCGTGAGACCCAGTACTTC.

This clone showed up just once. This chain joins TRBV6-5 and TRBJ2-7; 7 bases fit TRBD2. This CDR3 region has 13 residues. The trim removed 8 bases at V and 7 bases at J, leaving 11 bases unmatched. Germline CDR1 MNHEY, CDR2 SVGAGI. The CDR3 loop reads CASGRENTGEQYF. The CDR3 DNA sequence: TGTGCCAGCGGGCGGGAGAACACTGGAGAGCAGTACTTC.

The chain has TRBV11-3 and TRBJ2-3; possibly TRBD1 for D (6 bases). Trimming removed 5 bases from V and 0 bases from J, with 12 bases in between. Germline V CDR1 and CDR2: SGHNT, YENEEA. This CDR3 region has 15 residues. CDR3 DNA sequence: TGTGCCAGCAGCGGGCCAGGGGACAGCACAGATACGCAGTATTTT. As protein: CASSGPGDSTDTQYF. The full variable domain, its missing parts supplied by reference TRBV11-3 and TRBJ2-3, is EAGVVQSPRYKIIEKKQPVAFWCNPISGHNTLYWYLQNLGQGPELLIRYENEEAVDDSQLPKDRFSAERLKGVDSTLKIQPAELGDSAVYLCASSGPGDSTDTQYFGPGTRLTVL.

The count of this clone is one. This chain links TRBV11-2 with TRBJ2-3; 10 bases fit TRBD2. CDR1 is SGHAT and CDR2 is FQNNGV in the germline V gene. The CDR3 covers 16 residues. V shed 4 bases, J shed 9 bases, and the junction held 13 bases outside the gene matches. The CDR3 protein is CASSSQLGLAGVTQYF. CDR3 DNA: TGTGCCAGCAGCTCTCAACTGGGGCTAGCGGGGGTAACGCAGTATTTT.

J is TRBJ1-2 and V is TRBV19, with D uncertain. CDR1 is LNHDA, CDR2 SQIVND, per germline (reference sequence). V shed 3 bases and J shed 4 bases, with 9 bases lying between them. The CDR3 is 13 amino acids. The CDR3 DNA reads TGTGCCAGTAGTATTGCAGGTGCCTATGGCTACACCTTC. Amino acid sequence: CASSIAGAYGYTF.

In DNA, the CDR3 is TGTGCCAGCTCTCGGGGCGGGGGTAGTAACTACAATGAGCAGTTCTTC. It translates to CASSRGGGSNYNEQFF. The gene calls are TRBV27 and TRBJ2-1; 7 bases line up with TRBD2. Germline CDR1 and CDR2: MNHEY and SMNVEV (reference sequence). The CDR3 spans 16 residues. V trimming: 8 bases; J trimming: 3 bases; junction bases outside the gene matches: 13.

CDR3: CASSLSSASGGLNPSTDTQYF. CDR3 in DNA: TGTGCCAGCAGTTTATCGTCGGCTAGCGGGGGGTTGAACCCTAGCACAGATACGCAGTATTTT. The rearrangement joins TRBV27 to TRBJ2-3, with TRBD2 identical over 11 bases. This CDR3 contains 21 residues. Trimming removed 0 bases from V and 0 bases from J; junction bases left unmatched: 14. The germline V gene encodes CDR1 MNHEY and CDR2 SMNVEV (reference sequence).

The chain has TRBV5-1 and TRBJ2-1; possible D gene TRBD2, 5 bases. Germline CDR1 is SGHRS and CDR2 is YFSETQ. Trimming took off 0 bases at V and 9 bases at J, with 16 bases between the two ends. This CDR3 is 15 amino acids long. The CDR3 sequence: CASSLASVSRGEQFF. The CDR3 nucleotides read TGCGCCAGCAGCTTGGCGTCTGTCTCCCGGGGTGAGCAGTTCTTC.

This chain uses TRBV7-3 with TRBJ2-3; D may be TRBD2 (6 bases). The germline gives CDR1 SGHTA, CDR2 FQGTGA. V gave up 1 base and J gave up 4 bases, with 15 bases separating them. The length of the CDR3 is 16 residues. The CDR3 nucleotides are TGTGCCAGCAGCTTAATAGGCGGGGCGGGCCCAGATACGCAGTATTTT. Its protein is CASSLIGGAGPDTQYF.

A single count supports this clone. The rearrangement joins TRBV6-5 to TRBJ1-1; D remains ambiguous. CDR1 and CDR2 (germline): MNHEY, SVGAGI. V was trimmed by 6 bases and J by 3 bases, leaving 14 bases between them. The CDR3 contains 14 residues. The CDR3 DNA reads TGTGCCAGCAGAGGATTCCAAGGAGACACTGAAGCTTTCTTT. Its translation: CASRGFQGDTEAFF.

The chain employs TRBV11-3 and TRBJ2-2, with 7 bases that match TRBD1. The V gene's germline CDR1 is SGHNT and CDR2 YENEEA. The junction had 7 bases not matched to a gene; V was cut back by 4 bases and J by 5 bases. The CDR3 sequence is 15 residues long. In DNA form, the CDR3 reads TGTGCCAGCAGCTCCACGACAGGGCATACCGGGGAGCTGTTTTTT. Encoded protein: CASSSTTGHTGELFF.

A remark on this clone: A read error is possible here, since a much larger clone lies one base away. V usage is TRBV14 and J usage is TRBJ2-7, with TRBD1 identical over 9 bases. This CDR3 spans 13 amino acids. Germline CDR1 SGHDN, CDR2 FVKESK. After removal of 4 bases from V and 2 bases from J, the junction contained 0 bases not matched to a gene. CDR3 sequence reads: CASSRDRAYEQYF. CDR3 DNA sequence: TGTGCCAGCAGCCGGGACAGGGCCTACGAGCAGTACTTC.

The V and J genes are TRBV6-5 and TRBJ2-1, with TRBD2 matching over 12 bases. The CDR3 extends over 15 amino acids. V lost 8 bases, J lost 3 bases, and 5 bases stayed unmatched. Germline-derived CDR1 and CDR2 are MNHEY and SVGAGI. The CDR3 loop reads CASRLAGENYNEQFF. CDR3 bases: TGTGCCAGCCGACTAGCGGGGGAGAACTACAATGAGCAGTTCTTC.

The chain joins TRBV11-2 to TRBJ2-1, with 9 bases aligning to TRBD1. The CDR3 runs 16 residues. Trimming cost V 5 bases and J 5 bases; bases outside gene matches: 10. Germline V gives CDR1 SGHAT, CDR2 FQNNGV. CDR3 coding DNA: TGTGCCAGCAGCCCAAACCTACAGGGGGCGGACAATGAGCAGTTCTTC. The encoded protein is CASSPNLQGADNEQFF. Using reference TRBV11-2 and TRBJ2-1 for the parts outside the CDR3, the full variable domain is EAGVAQSPRYKIIEKRQSVAFWCNPISGHATLYWYQQILGQGPKLLIQFQNNGVVDDSQLPKDRFSAERLKGVDSTLKIQPAKLEDSAVYLCASSPNLQGADNEQFFGPGTRLTVL.

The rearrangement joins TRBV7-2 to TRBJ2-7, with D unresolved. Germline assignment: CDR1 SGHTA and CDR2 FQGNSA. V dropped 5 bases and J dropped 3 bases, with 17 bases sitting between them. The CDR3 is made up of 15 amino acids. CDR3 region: CASSISPSLYYEQYF. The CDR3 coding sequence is TGTGCCAGCAGCATTAGCCCATCCCTCTACTACGAGCAGTACTTC.

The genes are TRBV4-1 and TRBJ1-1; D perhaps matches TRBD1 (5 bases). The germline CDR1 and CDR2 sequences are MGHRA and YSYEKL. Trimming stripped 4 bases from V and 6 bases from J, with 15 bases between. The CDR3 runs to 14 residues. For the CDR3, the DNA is TGCGCCAGCAGCCCTCCCCGGGGGGACCCTGAAGCTTTCTTT. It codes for CASSPPRGDPEAFF.

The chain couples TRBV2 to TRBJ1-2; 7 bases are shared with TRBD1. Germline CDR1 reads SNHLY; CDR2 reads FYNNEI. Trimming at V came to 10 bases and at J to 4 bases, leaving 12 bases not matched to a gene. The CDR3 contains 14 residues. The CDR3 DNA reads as TGTGCCACCCACCAGGGCGACAGGGCCTATGGCTACACCTTC. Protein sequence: CATHQGDRAYGYTF.

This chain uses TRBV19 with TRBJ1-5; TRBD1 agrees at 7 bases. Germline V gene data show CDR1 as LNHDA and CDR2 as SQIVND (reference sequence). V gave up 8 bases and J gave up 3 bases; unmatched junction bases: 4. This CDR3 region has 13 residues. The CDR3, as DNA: TGTGCCAGTTCCGGACAGGTCAATCAGCCCCAGCATTTT. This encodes CASSGQVNQPQHF. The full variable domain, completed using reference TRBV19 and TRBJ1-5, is DGGITQSPKYLFRKEGQNVTLSCEQNLNHDAMYWYRQDPGQGLRLIYYSQIVNDFQKGDIAEGYSVSREKKESFPLTVTSAQKNPTAFYLCASSGQVNQPQHFGDGTRLSIL.

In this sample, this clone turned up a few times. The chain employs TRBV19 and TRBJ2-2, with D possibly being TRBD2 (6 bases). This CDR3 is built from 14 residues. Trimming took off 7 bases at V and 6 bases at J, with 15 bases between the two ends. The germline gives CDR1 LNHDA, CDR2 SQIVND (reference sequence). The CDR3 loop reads CASTPGSGSGELFF. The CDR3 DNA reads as TGTGCCAGTACTCCCGGTAGCGGCTCCGGGGAGCTGTTTTTT.